These T cell receptor beta chains were read from a single sample in a study of blood T cell repertoires in COVID-19. Produced via immunoSEQ multiplex PCR; TCRdb's table is partial and in-frame only. Here the sample spans 190,000 or so clones, more than 85% being singletons. The sequenced material came from peripheral blood. The receptors shown here come from a woman under 40 with active or convalescent COVID-19. The CDR3 runs from the conserved cysteine through the conserved F or W. D genes are given only for firm matches. For some rows the clone size is stated as once, few or many, or as a class when expanded; others skip it.

v_gene,j_gene,d_gene,len,abundance,CDR3nt,CDR3aa
TRBV9,TRBJ1-1,.,17,.,TGTGCCAGCAGCGTAGTTCGCTCCGGGGTGGGGAACACTGAAGCTTTCTTT,CASSVVRSGVGNTEAFF
TRBV18,TRBJ1-5,TRBD1,16,.,TGTGCCAGCTCACCAGACAGGGGGGTAGGCAATCAGCCCCAGCATTTT,CASSPDRGVGNQPQHF
TRBV27,TRBJ2-7,TRBD1,14,.,TGTGCCAGCAGTCTGACAGGGGAGATCTACGAGCAGTACTTC,CASSLTGEIYEQYF
TRBV11-3,TRBJ1-5,.,13,.,TGTGCCAGCAGCTTAGGGGAGAATCAGCCCCAGCATTTT,CASSLGENQPQHF
TRBV4-2,TRBJ1-6,.,15,.,TGTGCCAGCAGCCAAGATCTGGACGGGAGTTCACCCCTCCACTTT,CASSQDLDGSSPLHF
TRBV6-5,TRBJ1-3,TRBD1,13,.,TGTGCCAGCCGGGGACAGCCTGGAAACACCATATATTTT,CASRGQPGNTIYF
TRBV24-1,TRBJ2-3,TRBD2,16,.,TGTGCCACCAGTGAGGGGACTAGCGGAACCACAGATACGCAGTATTTT,CATSEGTSGTTDTQYF
TRBV5-1,TRBJ1-5,TRBD1,16,.,TGCGCCAGCAGCTTGGCAGGACAGGGAAACAATCAGCCCCAGCATTTT,CASSLAGQGNNQPQHF
TRBV18,TRBJ2-5,.,11,.,TGTGCCAGCTCCCTAGAAGAGACCCAGTACTTC,CASSLEETQYF
TRBV10-2,TRBJ2-1,.,13,.,TGCGCCAGCAGGACTAGTCCAGCAATCGAGCAGTTCTTC,CASRTSPAIEQFF
TRBV28,TRBJ1-5,TRBD1,16,.,TGTGCCAGCAGTTTAACGGGGACAGGTCCAAGTTTGACCCAGCATTTT,CASSLTGTGPSLTQHF
TRBV6-5,TRBJ1-5,.,13,once,TGTGCCAGCAGTTATCAGGGAAACCAGCCCCAGCATTTT,CASSYQGNQPQHF
TRBV15,TRBJ1-2,TRBD1,15,.,TGTGCCACCAGCAGAGCCGGGACAGGGTGGTATGGCTACACCTTC,CATSRAGTGWYGYTF
TRBV28,TRBJ2-7,TRBD1,15,.,TGTGCCAGCAGTACCGGGACAGGGTTTCCCTACGAGCAGTACTTC,CASSTGTGFPYEQYF